Below, 22 T cell receptor beta chains from the same sample are listed, as sequenced in a study of PD-1 blockade in classical Hodgkin lymphoma. As to time point: cycle 4 day 1 (C4D1), after 6 weeks of nivolumab. Every patient relapsed after autologous stem cell transplantation, and brentuximab vedotin exposure varied. Thawed PBMCs yielded CD4+ T cells through magnetic negative selection. Sequencing used immunoSEQ multiplex PCR; TCRdb keeps in-frame clones, though not all of them. The profile covers under 35,000 clones, with roughly 85% appearing a single time and approximately 2.4% taken by the ten largest. The sample here was CD4+ T cells from blood, taken before the fourth cycle of nivolumab. The receptors shown here come from a human donor with classical Hodgkin lymphoma.

V and J are TRBV27 and TRBJ2-7; TRBD1 aligns across 10 bases. CDR1 is MNHEY, CDR2 SMNVEV, per germline (reference sequence). J gave up 3 bases and V 3 bases, and 8 bases lay outside the gene matches. This CDR3 has 16 residues. The CDR3 nucleotides read TGTGCCAGCAGTTTCTCCGACAGGGGGCCTGACTACGAGCAGTACTTC. The encoded protein is CASSFSDRGPDYEQYF.

The gene calls are TRBV29-1 and TRBJ2-5; 8 nucleotides align to TRBD2. CDR1 is SQVTM, CDR2 ANQGSEA, per germline. The CDR3 loop spans 15 amino acids. Losses at the gene ends were 6 bases for V and 5 bases for J; bases not matched to a gene: 14. CDR3 in DNA: TGCAGCGTGGGGGGACAAGCGGGAGTTAAGGAGACCCAGTACTTC. This sequence encodes CSVGGQAGVKETQYF. Using reference TRBV29-1 and TRBJ2-5 for the parts outside the CDR3, the full variable domain is SAVISQKPSRDICQRGTSLTIQCQVDSQVTMMFWYRQQPGQSLTLIATANQGSEATYESGFVIDKFPISRPNLTFSTLTVSNMSPEDSSIYLCSVGGQAGVKETQYFGPGTRLLVL.

This chain joins TRBV7-2 and TRBJ2-7; D possibly corresponds to TRBD2 (5 bases). The germline V gene has CDR1 SGHTA and CDR2 FQGNSA. This CDR3 spans 16 amino acids. Trimming took 1 base from V and 3 from J, leaving 16 bases between them. In DNA form, the CDR3 reads TGTGCCAGCAGCTTAGTCGCTAGCTATCAATTCTACGAGCAGTACTTC. Its protein is CASSLVASYQFYEQYF.

This chain connects TRBV5-6 to TRBJ2-1; D remains unclear. This CDR3 region has 16 residues. V lost 0 bases and J lost 5, with 15 bases in between. Germline CDR1 SGHDT, CDR2 YYEEEE. CDR3 loop: CASSLGSGGPHNEQFF. CDR3 in DNA: TGTGCCAGCAGCTTGGGGTCCGGCGGCCCTCACAATGAGCAGTTCTTC.

This chain links TRBV19 with TRBJ1-3, with D unclear. CDR1 and CDR2 from the germline V gene are LNHDA and SQIVND (reference sequence). The CDR3 loop spans 15 amino acids. V gave up 5 bases and J gave up 0 bases, with 11 bases separating them. The CDR3 DNA sequence: TGTGCCAGTAGTTTCGGACGGCTCTCTGGAAACACCATATATTTT. Translated, it gives CASSFGRLSGNTIYF.

The chain combines TRBV6-5 with TRBJ1-1; 7 nucleotides line up with TRBD1. V trimming: 6 bases; J trimming: 4 bases; junction bases outside the gene matches: 2. The germline V gene has CDR1 MNHEY and CDR2 SVGAGI. The length of the CDR3 is 12 residues. This CDR3 is CASRNRGTEAFF. The CDR3 DNA is TGTGCCAGCAGGAACAGGGGCACTGAAGCTTTCTTT.

The chain links TRBV6-5 to TRBJ1-4; D is undetermined. The V gene's germline CDR1 is MNHEY and CDR2 SVGAGI. Trimming stripped 0 bases from V and 8 bases from J, with 10 bases between. This CDR3 has 14 amino acids. Written as DNA, the CDR3 is TGTGCCAGCAGTTACTCGAGGGTAGGGGAAAAACTGTTTTTT. Translation: CASSYSRVGEKLFF.

The rearrangement joins TRBV7-9 to TRBJ2-5; TRBD2 might be the D (6 bases). The CDR3 runs 14 residues. The ends were cut back, 6 bases at V and 2 bases at J, with 13 bases in the middle. The V gene's germline CDR1 is SEHNR and CDR2 FQNEAQ (reference sequence). The CDR3 loop is CASSFREQQETQYF. The CDR3 nucleotides read TGTGCCAGCAGTTTCCGGGAGCAGCAAGAGACCCAGTACTTC.

This sequence joins TRBV19 and TRBJ1-5; D is uncertain. Germline assignment: CDR1 LNHDA and CDR2 SQIVND (reference sequence). V lost 0 bases and J 3 bases, leaving 6 bases between the germline ends. The length of the CDR3 is 14 residues. The CDR3 DNA follows: TGTGCCAGTAGTATAGAGGAGGCCAATCAGCCCCAGCATTTT. It translates to CASSIEEANQPQHF.

Remarks on this clone: A read error may account for a junction end that differs from germline. The V call is TRBV6-5, the J call TRBJ2-1; TRBD2 agrees at 9 bases. The CDR3 has 16 residues. The germline CDR1 and CDR2 sequences are MNHEY and SVGAGI. The CDR3 sequence is CASSSRRTSVYSEQFF. In DNA, the CDR3 is TGTGCCAGCAGTTCGCGGCGGACTAGCGTCTACAGTGAGCAGTTCTTC.

This clone showed up just once. V is TRBV2 and J is TRBJ2-5, with a tentative D call TRBD2 (5 bases). There are 16 residues in the CDR3. From germline, CDR1 is SNHLY and CDR2 FYNNEI. Trimming took 3 bases from V and 0 from J, leaving 14 bases between them. The CDR3 region is CASSDLRTLYQETQYF. As DNA, the CDR3 is TGTGCCAGCAGTGATTTGAGGACTCTGTACCAAGAGACCCAGTACTTC.

Here the CDR3 reads CASSSGLRAAGNTIYF. CDR3 DNA: TGTGCCAGCAGCTCCGGACTCCGGGCGGCTGGAAACACCATATATTTT. The chain is built from TRBV7-9 and TRBJ1-3; D is unclear. This CDR3 is built from 16 residues. Trimming took off 4 bases at V and 2 bases at J, with 15 bases between the two ends. The V gene's germline CDR1 is SEHNR and CDR2 FQNEAQ (reference sequence).

The chain employs TRBV5-1 and TRBJ2-3; 8 bases align to TRBD2. The V segment lost 1 base and the J segment 0 bases; nucleotides outside the gene matches: 1. Germline V gene sequence: CDR1 SGHRS, CDR2 YFSETQ. The CDR3 runs 15 residues. CDR3 coding DNA: TGCGCCAGCAGCTTGTCTAGCGGGAGCACAGATACGCAGTATTTT. This translates into CASSLSSGSTDTQYF.

CDR3 coding DNA: TGTGCCAGCAAGGAGGCCGGGACTATCTCCTACGAGCAGTACTTC. It specifies CASKEAGTISYEQYF. This chain joins TRBV7-2 and TRBJ2-7; 7 bases agree with TRBD2. The V segment lost 7 bases and the J segment 0 bases; nucleotides outside the gene matches: 9. Germline CDR1 is SGHTA and CDR2 is FQGNSA. This CDR3 region has 15 residues.

The V call is TRBV11-2, the J call TRBJ2-7; 7 nucleotides match TRBD2. CDR1 is SGHAT and CDR2 is FQNNGV in the germline V gene. The length of the CDR3 is 17 residues. Trimming removed 5 bases from V and 4 bases from J; junction bases left unmatched: 17. CDR3 loop: CASSRGTNPPSSYEQYF. DNA for the CDR3: TGTGCCAGCAGCCGGGGGACTAATCCTCCGTCCTCGTACGAGCAGTACTTC.

The chain uses TRBV18 and TRBJ2-3; D unresolved. Germline V gene lookup returns CDR1 KGHSH and CDR2 LQKENI. The CDR3 has 13 amino acids. V was cut by 2 bases and J by 3 bases, with 6 bases left in between. The CDR3 region has the DNA TGTGCCAGCTCACCAACCAGTACAGATACGCAGTATTTT. It is translated as CASSPTSTDTQYF.

The chain carries TRBV28 and TRBJ2-1; 11 bases are shared with TRBD2. The germline V gene encodes CDR1 MDHEN and CDR2 SYDVKM. The CDR3 is made up of 17 amino acids. J was trimmed by 8 bases and V by 4 bases; bases with no gene match: 13. Here the CDR3 DNA reads TGTGCCAGCAGTTCCCTTCAACTAGCGGGAGTTCTTTATGAGCAGTTCTTC. Its translation: CASSSLQLAGVLYEQFF.

The CDR3 loop reads CAISEEGLATNEQFF. The CDR3 DNA is TGTGCCATCAGTGAGGAGGGACTAGCTACGAATGAGCAGTTCTTC. The chain joins TRBV10-3 to TRBJ2-1; 9 bases match TRBD2. The CDR3 runs to 15 residues. Germline trimming cut 2 bases from V and 7 bases from J; bases unmatched to any gene: 6. The germline V gene encodes CDR1 ENHRY and CDR2 SYGVKD.

This chain's CDR3 is CASRRGSYEQYF. The CDR3 nucleotides read TGCGCCAGCCGGAGAGGATCCTACGAGCAGTACTTC. The rearrangement uses TRBV10-2 and TRBJ2-7; no clear D. With 8 bases removed from V and 1 base from J, the gap between germline ends came to 9 bases. The V gene's germline CDR1 is WSHSY and CDR2 SAAADI. This CDR3 has 12 amino acids.

The chain joins TRBV2 to TRBJ2-3, with 7 bases lining up with TRBD1. CDR1 is SNHLY and CDR2 is FYNNEI in the germline V gene. V was pared by 5 bases and J by 6 bases, with 5 bases of the junction left unmatched. The CDR3 extends over 13 amino acids. CDR3: CASSRDSLDTQYF. The CDR3 bases are TGTGCCAGCAGTCGGGACAGCCTTGATACGCAGTATTTT.

About this clone itself: A read error may account for a junction end that differs from germline. The rearrangement joins TRBV20-1 to TRBJ1-2; D is unclear. Germline assignment: CDR1 DFQATT and CDR2 SNEGSKA (reference sequence). This CDR3 has 11 residues. CDR3 in amino acids: CSARAFSTWNF. As DNA, the CDR3 is TGCAGTGCTAGAGCCTTCTCGACGTGGAACTTC.

Here the CDR3 DNA reads TGTGCCAGCAGCGGCGGCGGATACTACGAGCAGTACTTC. Its protein is CASSGGGYYEQYF. The chain joins TRBV5-4 to TRBJ2-7; no clear D. Germline V gene data show CDR1 as SGHNT and CDR2 as YYREEE (reference sequence). The CDR3 has 13 amino acids. Trimming removed 4 bases at V and 3 bases at J, with 11 bases between.